This T cell receptor (beta chain) emerged from a study of blood T cell repertoires in COVID-19. Study context: Acute and convalescent COVID-19 samples came from the United States, Italy and Spain. PBMCs, B-cell-depleted T cells, or T cells were the source of the cDNA or gDNA that made up the material.

How the authors handled the data: Nucleated cell number was recorded as an estimate derived from reference gene primer amplification. Repertoires were generated with immunoSEQ multiplex PCR, while TCRdb's copy carries only in-frame clones and drops some. The V and J calls and clone size come from that table; D and trimming were worked out from the DNA. The repertoire consists of 100,000 to 150,000 clones, with about 86% occurring once and the leading ten covering 2% to 2.5%. Per germline, CDR1 SGHVS and CDR2 FQNEAQ. The length of the CDR3 is 13 residues. Trimming stripped 10 bases from V and 4 bases from J, with 15 bases between.

The source material was peripheral blood. The V and J genes are TRBV7-8 and TRBJ2-3, with D tentatively TRBD1 or TRBD2 (5 bases each). This sequence was found in a woman in her forties or fifties with acute or convalescent COVID-19. CDR3 nucleotides: TGTGCCACCAGGGTGGGAGTGGCAGATACGCAGTATTTT. Translated: CATRVGVADTQYF.